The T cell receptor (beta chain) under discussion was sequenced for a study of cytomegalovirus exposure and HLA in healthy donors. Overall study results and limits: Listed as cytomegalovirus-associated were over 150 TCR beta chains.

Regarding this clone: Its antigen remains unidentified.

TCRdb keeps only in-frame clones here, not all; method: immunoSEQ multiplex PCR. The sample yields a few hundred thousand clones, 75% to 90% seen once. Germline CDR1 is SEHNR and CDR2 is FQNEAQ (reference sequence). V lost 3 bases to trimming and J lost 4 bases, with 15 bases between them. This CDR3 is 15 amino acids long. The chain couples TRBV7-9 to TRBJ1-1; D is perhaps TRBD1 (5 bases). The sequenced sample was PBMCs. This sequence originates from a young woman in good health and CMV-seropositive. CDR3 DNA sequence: TGTGCCAGCAGCTTCAACGGCGGGGCGGGCACTGAAGCTTTCTTT. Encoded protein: CASSFNGGAGTEAFF.